Presented here are 8 T cell receptor beta chains from one specimen sequenced in a study of T cell repertoires in cytomegalovirus infection. One entry per CDR3 protein results from TCRdb running MiXCR on the reads. Seen here are about 700,000 distinct CDR3 sequences, around 31% observed once, and the top ten hold about 20%. Which antigens these TCRs recognize remains unknown. The material was cultured PBMCs, obtained from culture after CMV antigen stimulation. The receptor source for this set is a human donor in good health (CMV status not recorded). Some clones in this sample may be carry-over from other donors' samples.

The V call is TRBV6-6, the J call TRBJ2-7; 7 bases map to TRBD2. The CDR3 has 15 residues. V shed 2 bases, J shed 4 bases, and the junction held 8 bases outside the gene matches. Germline CDR1 is MNHNY and CDR2 is SVGAGI (reference sequence). CDR3 nucleotides: TGTGCCAGCAGTTACCCGACTAGCCAACCATACGAGCAGTACTTC. This codes for CASSYPTSQPYEQYF.

The sample holds many counts of this clonotype. The chain uses TRBV7-2 and TRBJ2-5, with a tentative D call TRBD1 (5 bases). Trimming cost V 1 base and J 2 bases, with 8 bases left between them. The V gene's germline CDR1 is SGHTA and CDR2 FQGNSA. The CDR3 sequence is 14 residues long. For the CDR3, the DNA is TGTGCCAGCAGCTTAGAGGACACACAAGAGACCCAGTACTTC. It is translated as CASSLEDTQETQYF.

This clonotype has more than one count but fewer than ten. The chain employs TRBV11-2 and TRBJ2-3; 9 nucleotides match TRBD2. Germline V lookup: CDR1 SGHAT, CDR2 FQNNGV. The CDR3 runs 16 residues. With V trimmed by 1 base and J by 2 bases, 4 bases remained unmatched. Here the CDR3 DNA reads TGTGCCAGCAGCTTAGGGGCTAGCGGGGCCACAGATACGCAGTATTTT. Translating gives CASSLGASGATDTQYF.

This chain connects TRBV12-5 to TRBJ1-5; D not resolved. There are 13 residues in the CDR3. Trimming took off 3 bases at V and 4 bases at J, with 7 bases between the two ends. In germline, CDR1 is LGHNT, CDR2 FRNRAP. This CDR3 is CASGFRHNQPQHF. In nucleotides, the CDR3 is TGTGCTAGTGGTTTTCGGCATAATCAGCCCCAGCATTTT.

This clonotype was detected a few times. V is TRBV15 and J is TRBJ1-2, with D hard to call. Germline loops: CDR1 LNHNV, CDR2 YYDKDF (reference sequence). The CDR3 extends over 13 amino acids. Deletions cut 0 bases from V and 7 bases from J, with 9 bases between. CDR3 DNA sequence: TGTGCCACCAGCAGAGATCGGGGAAGTGGCTACACCTTC. This translates into CATSRDRGSGYTF.

This clonotype was seen more than once but under ten times. The rearrangement links TRBV5-1 to TRBJ2-5; perhaps TRBD1 as D (6 bases). CDR1 is SGHRS, CDR2 YFSETQ, per germline. This CDR3 contains 14 residues. V was pared by 3 bases and J by 5 bases, with 14 bases between. CDR3 coding DNA: TGCGCCAGCAGCTACCAGGGGAGAGGGGAGACCCAGTACTTC. It yields the protein CASSYQGRGETQYF.

This clonotype is a singleton in its sample. A much more abundant neighbour one base away suggests this may be a read error. V is TRBV2 and J is TRBJ2-3, with 8 nucleotides matching TRBD1. There are 14 residues in the CDR3. Trimming at V came to 7 bases and at J to 2 bases, leaving 5 bases not matched to a gene. Germline CDR1 reads SNHLY; CDR2 reads FYNNEI. The chain's CDR3 is CASKRDRYTDTQYF. CDR3 nucleotide sequence: TGTGCCAGCAAGAGGGACAGGTACACAGATACGCAGTATTTT.

This sequence joins TRBV20-1 and TRBJ2-3, with 7 bases fitting TRBD2. This CDR3 has 15 residues. From germline, CDR1 is DFQATT and CDR2 SNEGSKA (reference sequence). Trimming cost V 1 base and J 5 bases; bases outside gene matches: 9. The CDR3 sequence is CSARAPGLAVDTQYF. The CDR3 DNA follows: TGCAGTGCTAGAGCCCCCGGGCTAGCGGTAGATACGCAGTATTTT.